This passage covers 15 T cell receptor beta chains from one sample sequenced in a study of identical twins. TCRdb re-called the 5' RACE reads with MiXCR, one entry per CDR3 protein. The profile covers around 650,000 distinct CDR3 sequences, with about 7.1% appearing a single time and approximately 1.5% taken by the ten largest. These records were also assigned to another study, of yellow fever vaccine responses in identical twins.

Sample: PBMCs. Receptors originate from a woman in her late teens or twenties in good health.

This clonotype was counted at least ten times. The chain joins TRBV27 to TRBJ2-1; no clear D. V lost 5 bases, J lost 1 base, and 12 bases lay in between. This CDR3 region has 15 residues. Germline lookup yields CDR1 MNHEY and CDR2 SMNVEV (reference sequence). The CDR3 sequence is CASSLTARSYNEQFF. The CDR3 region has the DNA TGTGCCAGCAGTCTAACCGCACGTTCCTACAATGAGCAGTTCTTC.

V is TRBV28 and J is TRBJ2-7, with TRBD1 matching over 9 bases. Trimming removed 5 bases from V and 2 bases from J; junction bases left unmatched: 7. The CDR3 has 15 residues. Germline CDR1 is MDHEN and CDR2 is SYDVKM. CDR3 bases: TGTGCCAGCAGTACCCGGGACAGGGTTCCCTACGAGCAGTACTTC. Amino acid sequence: CASSTRDRVPYEQYF.

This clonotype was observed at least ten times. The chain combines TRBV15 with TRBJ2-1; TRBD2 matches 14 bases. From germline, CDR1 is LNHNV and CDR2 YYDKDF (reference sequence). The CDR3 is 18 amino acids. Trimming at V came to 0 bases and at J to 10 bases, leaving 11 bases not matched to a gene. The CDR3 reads CATSRDPLTSGRAREQFF. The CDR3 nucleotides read TGTGCCACCAGCAGAGATCCCCTGACTAGCGGGAGGGCCAGGGAGCAGTTCTTC.

The DNA of the CDR3 is TGTGCCAGCAGTGATCGGTCGACGGCGGGTAACTCCTACGAGCAGTACTTC. This encodes CASSDRSTAGNSYEQYF. This rearrangement joins TRBV25-1 to TRBJ2-7, with D tentatively TRBD2 (5 bases). Deletions cut 3 bases from V and 0 bases from J, with 18 bases between. This CDR3 contains 17 residues. Germline-derived CDR1 and CDR2 are MGHDK and SYGVNS.

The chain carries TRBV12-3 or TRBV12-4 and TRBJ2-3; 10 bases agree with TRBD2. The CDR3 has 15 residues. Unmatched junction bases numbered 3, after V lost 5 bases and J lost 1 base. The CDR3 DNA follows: TGTGCCAGCAGTCAGCGGGAGGGACGCACAGATACGCAGTATTTT. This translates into CASSQREGRTDTQYF.

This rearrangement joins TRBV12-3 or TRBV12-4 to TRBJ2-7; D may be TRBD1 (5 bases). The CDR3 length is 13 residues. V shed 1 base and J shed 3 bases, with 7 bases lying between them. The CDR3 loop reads CASSLGGFYEQYV. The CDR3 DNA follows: TGTGCCAGCAGTTTAGGGGGCTTCTACGAGCAGTACGTC.

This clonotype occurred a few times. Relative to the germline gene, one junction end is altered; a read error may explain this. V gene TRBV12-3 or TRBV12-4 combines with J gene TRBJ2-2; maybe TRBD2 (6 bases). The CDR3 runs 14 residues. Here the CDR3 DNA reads TGTGCCAGCAGACCCGGCGGGAACGCCGGGGAGCTGTTTTTT. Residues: CASRPGGNAGELFF.

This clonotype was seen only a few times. CDR3 amino acids: CASSPGRGMNTGELFF. The CDR3 nucleotides are TGTGCCAGCAGCCCGGGCCGGGGGATGAACACCGGGGAGCTGTTTTTT. V and J are TRBV3-1 and TRBJ2-2; perhaps TRBD2 as D (6 bases). CDR1 and CDR2 (germline): LGHDT, YNNKEL (reference sequence). The CDR3 covers 16 residues. Trimming took 4 bases from V and 1 from J, leaving 13 bases between them.

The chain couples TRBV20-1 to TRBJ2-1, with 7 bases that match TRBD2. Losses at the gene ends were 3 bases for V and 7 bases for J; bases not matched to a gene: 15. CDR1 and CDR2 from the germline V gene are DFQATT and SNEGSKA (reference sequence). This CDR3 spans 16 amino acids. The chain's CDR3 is CSASPPVAGVYNEQFF. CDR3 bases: TGCAGTGCTAGCCCCCCGGTTGCGGGAGTTTATAATGAGCAGTTCTTC.

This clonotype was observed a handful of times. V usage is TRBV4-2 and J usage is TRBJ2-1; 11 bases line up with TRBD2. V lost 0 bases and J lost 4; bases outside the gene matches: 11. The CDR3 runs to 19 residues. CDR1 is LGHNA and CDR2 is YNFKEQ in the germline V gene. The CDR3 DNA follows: TGTGCCAGCAGCCAAGATTTGCTATTTAGCGGGGGGGGGTACAATGAGCAGTTCTTC. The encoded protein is CASSQDLLFSGGGYNEQFF.

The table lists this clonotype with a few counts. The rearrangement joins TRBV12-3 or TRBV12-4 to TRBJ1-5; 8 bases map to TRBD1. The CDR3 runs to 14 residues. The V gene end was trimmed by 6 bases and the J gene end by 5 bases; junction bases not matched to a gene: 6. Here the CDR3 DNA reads TGTGCCAGCAGCCGGACAGGGTTCGATCAGCCCCAGCATTTT. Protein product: CASSRTGFDQPQHF.

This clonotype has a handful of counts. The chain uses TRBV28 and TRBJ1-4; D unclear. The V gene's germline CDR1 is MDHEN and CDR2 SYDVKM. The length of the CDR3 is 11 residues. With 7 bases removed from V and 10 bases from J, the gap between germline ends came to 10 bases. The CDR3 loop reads CASMGYGKLFF. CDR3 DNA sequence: TGTGCCAGCATGGGGTACGGAAAACTGTTTTTT.

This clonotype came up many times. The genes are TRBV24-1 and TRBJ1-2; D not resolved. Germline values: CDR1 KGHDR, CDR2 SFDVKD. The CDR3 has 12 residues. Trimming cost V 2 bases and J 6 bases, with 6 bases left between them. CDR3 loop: CATSDYGNGYTF. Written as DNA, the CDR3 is TGTGCCACCAGTGATTATGGGAATGGCTACACCTTC.

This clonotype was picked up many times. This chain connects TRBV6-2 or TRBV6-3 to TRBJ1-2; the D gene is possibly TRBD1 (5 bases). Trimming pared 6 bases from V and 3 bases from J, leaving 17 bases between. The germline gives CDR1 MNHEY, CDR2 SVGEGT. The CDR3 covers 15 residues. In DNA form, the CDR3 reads TGTGCCAGCAGAGTAACTGCAGGGACCTACTATGGCTACACCTTC. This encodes CASRVTAGTYYGYTF.

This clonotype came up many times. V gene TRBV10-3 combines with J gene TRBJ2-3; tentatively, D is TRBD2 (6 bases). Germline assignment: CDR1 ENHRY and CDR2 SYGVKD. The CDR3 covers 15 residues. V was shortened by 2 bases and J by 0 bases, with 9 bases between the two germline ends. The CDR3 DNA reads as TGTGCCATCAGTGAGCGCGGGGCTAGCACAGATACGCAGTATTTT. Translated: CAISERGASTDTQYF.